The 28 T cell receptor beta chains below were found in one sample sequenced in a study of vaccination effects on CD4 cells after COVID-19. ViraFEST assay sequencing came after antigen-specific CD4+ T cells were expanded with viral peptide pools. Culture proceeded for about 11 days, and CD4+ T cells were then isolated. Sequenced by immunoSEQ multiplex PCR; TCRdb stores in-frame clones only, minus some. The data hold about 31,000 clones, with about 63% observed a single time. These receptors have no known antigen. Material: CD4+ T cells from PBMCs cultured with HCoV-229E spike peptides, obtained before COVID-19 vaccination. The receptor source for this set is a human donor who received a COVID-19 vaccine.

This CDR3 is CAISIGETQYF. In nucleotides, the CDR3 is TGTGCCATCAGTATCGGAGAGACCCAGTACTTC. This sequence joins TRBV10-3 and TRBJ2-5; no firm D call. Germline lookup yields CDR1 ENHRY and CDR2 SYGVKD. The CDR3 runs to 11 residues. Trimming left V 5 bases short and J 4 bases short, with 5 bases between.

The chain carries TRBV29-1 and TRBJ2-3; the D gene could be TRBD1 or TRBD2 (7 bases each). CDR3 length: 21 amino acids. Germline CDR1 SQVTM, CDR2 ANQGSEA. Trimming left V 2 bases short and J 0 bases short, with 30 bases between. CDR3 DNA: TGCAGCGTTGAACCACAACATCAGGGGGGGCTAGAGCGTCCTAGCACAGATACGCAGTATTTT. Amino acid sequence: CSVEPQHQGGLERPSTDTQYF.

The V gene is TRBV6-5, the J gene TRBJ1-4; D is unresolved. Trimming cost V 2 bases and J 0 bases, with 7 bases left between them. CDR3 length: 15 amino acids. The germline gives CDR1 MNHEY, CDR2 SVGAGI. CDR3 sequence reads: CASSYVSATNEKLFF. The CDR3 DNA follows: TGTGCCAGCAGTTACGTCAGTGCAACTAATGAAAAACTGTTTTTT.

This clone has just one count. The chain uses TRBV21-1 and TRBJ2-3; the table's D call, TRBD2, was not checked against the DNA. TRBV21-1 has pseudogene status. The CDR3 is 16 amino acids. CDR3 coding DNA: TGTGCCAGCAGCAACGGACTAGCGGGGGGCACAGATACGCAGTATTTT. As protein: CASSNGLAGGTDTQYF.

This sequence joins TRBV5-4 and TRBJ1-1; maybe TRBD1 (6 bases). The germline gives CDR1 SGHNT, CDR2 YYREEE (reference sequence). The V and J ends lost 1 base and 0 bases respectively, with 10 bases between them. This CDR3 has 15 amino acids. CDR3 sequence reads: CASSLNGDMNTEAFF. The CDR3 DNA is TGTGCCAGCAGCTTGAATGGGGACATGAACACTGAAGCTTTCTTT.

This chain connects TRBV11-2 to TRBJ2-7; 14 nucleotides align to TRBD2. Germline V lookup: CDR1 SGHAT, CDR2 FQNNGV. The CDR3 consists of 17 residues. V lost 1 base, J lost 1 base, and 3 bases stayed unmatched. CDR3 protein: CASSLGTSGGFSYEQYF. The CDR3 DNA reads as TGTGCCAGCAGCTTAGGGACTAGCGGGGGGTTTTCCTACGAGCAGTACTTC.

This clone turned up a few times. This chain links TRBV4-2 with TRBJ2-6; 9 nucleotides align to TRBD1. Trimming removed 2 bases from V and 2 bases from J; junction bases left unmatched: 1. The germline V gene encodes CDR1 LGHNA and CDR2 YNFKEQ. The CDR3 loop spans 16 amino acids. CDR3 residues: CASSQTGGAGANVLTF. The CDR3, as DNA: TGTGCCAGCAGCCAAACAGGGGGCGCTGGGGCCAACGTCCTGACTTTC.

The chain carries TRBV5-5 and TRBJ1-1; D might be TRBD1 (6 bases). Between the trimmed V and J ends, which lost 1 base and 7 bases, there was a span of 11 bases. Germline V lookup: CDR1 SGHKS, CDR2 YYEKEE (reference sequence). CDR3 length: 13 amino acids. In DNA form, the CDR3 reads TGTGCCAGCAGCTTGAGGGGGGCTGGTGAAGCTTTCTTT. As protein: CASSLRGAGEAFF.

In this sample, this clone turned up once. Written as DNA, the CDR3 is TGTGCCAGCAGCACCGGGACAGGGAAGACTGAAGCTTTCTTT. Translated, it gives CASSTGTGKTEAFF. V usage is TRBV7-9 and J usage is TRBJ1-1; TRBD1 matches at 9 bases. The J segment lost 5 bases and the V segment lost 5 bases, leaving 6 bases of the junction unmatched. The CDR3 length is 14 residues. CDR1 SEHNR and CDR2 FQNEAQ come from the germline V gene (reference sequence). The full variable domain, in which reference TRBV7-9 and TRBJ1-1 provide the parts outside the CDR3, is DTGVSQNPRHKITKRGQNVTFRCDPISEHNRLYWYRQTLGQGPEFLTYFQNEAQLEKSRLLSDRFSAERPKGSFSTLEIQRTEQGDSAMYLCASSTGTGKTEAFFGQGTRLTVV.

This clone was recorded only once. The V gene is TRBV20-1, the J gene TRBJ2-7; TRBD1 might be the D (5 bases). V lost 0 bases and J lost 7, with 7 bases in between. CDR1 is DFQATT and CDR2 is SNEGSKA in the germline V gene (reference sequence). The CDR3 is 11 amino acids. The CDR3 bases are TGCAGTGCTAGAGATAAGGGGGAGCAGTACTTC. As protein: CSARDKGEQYF.

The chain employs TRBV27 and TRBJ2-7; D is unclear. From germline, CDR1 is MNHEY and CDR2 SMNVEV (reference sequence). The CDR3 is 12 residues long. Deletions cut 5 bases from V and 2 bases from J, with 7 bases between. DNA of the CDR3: TGTGCCAGCAGTGCCCTCCCCTACGAGCAGTACTTC. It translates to CASSALPYEQYF.

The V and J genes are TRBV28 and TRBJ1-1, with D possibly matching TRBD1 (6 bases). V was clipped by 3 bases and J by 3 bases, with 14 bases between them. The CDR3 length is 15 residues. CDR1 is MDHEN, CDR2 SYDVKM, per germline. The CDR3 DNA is TGTGCCAGCAGTTTTAGGGGGGTCGGGTACACTGAAGCTTTCTTT. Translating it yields CASSFRGVGYTEAFF.

The CDR3 sequence is CASSPPGSYEQYF. CDR3 DNA: TGTGCCAGCAGCCCCCCCGGCTCCTACGAGCAGTACTTC. The chain has TRBV12-3 or TRBV12-4 and TRBJ2-7; D is undetermined. Between the trimmed V and J ends, which lost 6 bases and 0 bases, there was a span of 9 bases. The CDR3 loop spans 13 amino acids.

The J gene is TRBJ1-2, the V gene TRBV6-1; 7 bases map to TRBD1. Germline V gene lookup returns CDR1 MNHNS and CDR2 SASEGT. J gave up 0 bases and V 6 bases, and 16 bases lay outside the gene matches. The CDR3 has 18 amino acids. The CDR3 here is CASSEWGEGASTNYGYTF. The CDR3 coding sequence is TGTGCCAGCAGCGAATGGGGGGAGGGGGCTTCAACTAACTATGGCTACACCTTC.

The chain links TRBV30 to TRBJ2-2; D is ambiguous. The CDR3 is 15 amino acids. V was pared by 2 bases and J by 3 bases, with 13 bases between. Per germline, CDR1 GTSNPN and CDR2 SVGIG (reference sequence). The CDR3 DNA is TGTGCCTGGAGTCTGGCCGGAGTGGACACCGGGGAGCTGTTTTTT. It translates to CAWSLAGVDTGELFF. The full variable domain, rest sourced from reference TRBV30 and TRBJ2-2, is SQTIHQWPATLVQPVGSPLSLECTVEGTSNPNLYWYRQAAGRGLQLLFYSVGIGQISSEVPQNLSASRPQDRQFILSSKKLLLSDSGFYLCAWSLAGVDTGELFFGEGSRLTVL.

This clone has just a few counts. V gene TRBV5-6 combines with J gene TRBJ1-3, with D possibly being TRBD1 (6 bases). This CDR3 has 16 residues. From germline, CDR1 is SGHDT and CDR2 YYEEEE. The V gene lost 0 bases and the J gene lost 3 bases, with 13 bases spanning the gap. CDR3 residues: CASSLAGGGHGNTIYF. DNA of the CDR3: TGTGCCAGCAGCTTGGCCGGAGGGGGGCATGGAAACACCATATATTTT.

CDR3 loop: CASSWTRDNEQFF. The CDR3 DNA sequence: TGTGCCAGCAGCTGGACTCGTGACAATGAGCAGTTCTTC. The V gene is TRBV12-3 or TRBV12-4, the J gene TRBJ2-1, with D tentatively TRBD2 (5 bases). This CDR3 region has 13 residues. V was shortened by 6 bases and J by 5 bases, with 11 bases between the two germline ends.

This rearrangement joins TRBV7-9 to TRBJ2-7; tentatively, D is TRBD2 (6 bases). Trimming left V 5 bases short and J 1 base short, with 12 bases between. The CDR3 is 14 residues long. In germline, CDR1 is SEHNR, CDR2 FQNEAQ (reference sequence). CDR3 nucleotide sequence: TGTGCCAGCAGCCCGCGGGGCTCTTCCTACGAGCAGTACTTC. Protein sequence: CASSPRGSSYEQYF.

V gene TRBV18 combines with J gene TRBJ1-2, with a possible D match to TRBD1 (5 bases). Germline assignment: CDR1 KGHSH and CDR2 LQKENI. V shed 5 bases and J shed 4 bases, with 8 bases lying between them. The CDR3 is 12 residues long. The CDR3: CASSETGYGYTF. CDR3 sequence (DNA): TGTGCCAGCTCAGAAACAGGCTATGGCTACACCTTC.

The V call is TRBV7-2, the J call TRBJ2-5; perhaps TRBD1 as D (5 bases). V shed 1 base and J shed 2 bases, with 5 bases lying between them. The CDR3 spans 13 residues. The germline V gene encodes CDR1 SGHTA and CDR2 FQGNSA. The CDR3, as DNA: TGTGCCAGCAGCTTAGGACAGCAAGAGACCCAGTACTTC. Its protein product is CASSLGQQETQYF. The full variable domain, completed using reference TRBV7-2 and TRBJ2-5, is GAGVSQSPSNKVTEKGKDVELRCDPISGHTALYWYRQSLGQGLEFLIYFQGNSAPDKSGLPSDRFSAERTGGSVSTLTIQRTQQEDSAVYLCASSLGQQETQYFGPGTRLLVL.

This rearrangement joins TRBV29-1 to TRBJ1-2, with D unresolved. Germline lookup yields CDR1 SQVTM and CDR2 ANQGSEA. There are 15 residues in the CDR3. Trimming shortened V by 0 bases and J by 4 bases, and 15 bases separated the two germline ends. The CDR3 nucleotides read TGCAGCGTTGAAGATCTAAGGTTGAGAGCCTATGGCTACACCTTC. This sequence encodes CSVEDLRLRAYGYTF.

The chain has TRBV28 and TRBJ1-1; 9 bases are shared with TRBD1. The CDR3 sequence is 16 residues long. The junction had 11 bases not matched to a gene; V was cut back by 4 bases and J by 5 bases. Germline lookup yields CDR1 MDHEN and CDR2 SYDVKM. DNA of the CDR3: TGTGCCAGCAGTTCGAACAGGGGGCACACGGGAACTGAAGCTTTCTTT. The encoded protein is CASSSNRGHTGTEAFF. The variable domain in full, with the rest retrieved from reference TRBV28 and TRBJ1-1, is DVKVTQSSRYLVKRTGEKVFLECVQDMDHENMFWYRQDPGLGLRLIYFSYDVKMKEKGDIPEGYSVSREKKERFSLILESASTNQTSMYLCASSSNRGHTGTEAFFGQGTRLTVV.

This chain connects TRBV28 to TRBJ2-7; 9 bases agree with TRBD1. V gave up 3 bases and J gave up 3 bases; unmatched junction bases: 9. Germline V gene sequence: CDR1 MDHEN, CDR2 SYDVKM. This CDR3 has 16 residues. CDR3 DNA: TGTGCCAGCAGTTTTGTGCGATCGACAGGGGGCTACGAGCAGTACTTC. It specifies CASSFVRSTGGYEQYF.

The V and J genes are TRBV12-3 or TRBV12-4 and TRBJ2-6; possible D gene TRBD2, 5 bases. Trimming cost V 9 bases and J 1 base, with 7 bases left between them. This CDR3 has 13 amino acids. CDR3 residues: CASRRSGANVLTF. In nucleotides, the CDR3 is TGTGCCAGTCGGAGGTCTGGGGCCAACGTCCTGACTTTC.

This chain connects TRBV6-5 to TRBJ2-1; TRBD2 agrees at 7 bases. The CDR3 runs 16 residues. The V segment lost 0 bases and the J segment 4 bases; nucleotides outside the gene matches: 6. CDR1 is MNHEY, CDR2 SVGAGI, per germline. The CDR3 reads CASSYSRAGIYNEQFF. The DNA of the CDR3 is TGTGCCAGCAGTTACTCAAGAGCGGGGATTTACAATGAGCAGTTCTTC.

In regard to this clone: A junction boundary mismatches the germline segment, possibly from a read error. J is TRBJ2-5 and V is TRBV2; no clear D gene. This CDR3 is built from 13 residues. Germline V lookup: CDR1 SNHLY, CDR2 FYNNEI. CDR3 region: CASSGVAREAQYF. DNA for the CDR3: TGTGCCAGCAGTGGGGTAGCCCGAGAGGCCCAGTACTTC.

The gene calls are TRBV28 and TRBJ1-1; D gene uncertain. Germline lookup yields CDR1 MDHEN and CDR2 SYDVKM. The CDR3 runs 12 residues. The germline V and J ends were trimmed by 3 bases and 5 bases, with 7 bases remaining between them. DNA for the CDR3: TGTGCCAGCAGTTTTCAGGCGACTGAAGCTTTCTTT. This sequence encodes CASSFQATEAFF.

CDR3 residues: CASSLGTRDGEQFF. Written as DNA, the CDR3 is TGCGCCAGCAGCTTGGGGACTAGAGATGGTGAGCAGTTCTTC. The genes are TRBV5-1 and TRBJ2-1; 7 bases fit TRBD2. V trimming: 0 bases; J trimming: 9 bases; junction bases outside the gene matches: 6. This CDR3 spans 14 amino acids. CDR1 is SGHRS and CDR2 is YFSETQ in the germline V gene.